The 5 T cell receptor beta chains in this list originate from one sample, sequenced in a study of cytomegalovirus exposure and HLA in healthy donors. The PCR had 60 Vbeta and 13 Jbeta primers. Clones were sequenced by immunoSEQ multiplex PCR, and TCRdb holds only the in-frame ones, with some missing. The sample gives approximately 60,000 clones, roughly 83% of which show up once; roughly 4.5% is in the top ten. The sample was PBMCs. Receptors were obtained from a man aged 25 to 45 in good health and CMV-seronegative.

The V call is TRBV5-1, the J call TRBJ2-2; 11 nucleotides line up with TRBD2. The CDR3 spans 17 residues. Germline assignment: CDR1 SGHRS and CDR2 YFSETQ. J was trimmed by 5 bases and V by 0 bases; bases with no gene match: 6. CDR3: CASSLAGLAGTTGELFF. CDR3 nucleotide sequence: TGCGCCAGCAGCTTGGCCGGACTAGCGGGTACGACCGGGGAGCTGTTTTTT. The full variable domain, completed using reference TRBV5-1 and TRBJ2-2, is KAGVTQTPRYLIKTRGQQVTLSCSPISGHRSVSWYQQTPGQGLQFLFEYFSETQRNKGNFPGRFSGRQFSNSRSEMNVSTLELGDSALYLCASSLAGLAGTTGELFFGEGSRLTVL.

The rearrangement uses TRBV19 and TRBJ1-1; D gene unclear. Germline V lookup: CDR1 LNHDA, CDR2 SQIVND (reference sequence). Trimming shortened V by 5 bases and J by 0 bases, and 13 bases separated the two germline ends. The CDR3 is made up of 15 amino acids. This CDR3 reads CASSPLEGVNTEAFF. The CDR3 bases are TGTGCCAGTAGTCCTCTGGAGGGAGTGAACACTGAAGCTTTCTTT.

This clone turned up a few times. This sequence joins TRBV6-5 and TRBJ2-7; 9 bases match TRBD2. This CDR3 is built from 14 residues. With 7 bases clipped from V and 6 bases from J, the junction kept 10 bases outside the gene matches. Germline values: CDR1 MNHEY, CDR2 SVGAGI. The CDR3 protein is CASIPMRGGVEQYF. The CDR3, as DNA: TGTGCCAGCATCCCGATGCGGGGGGGCGTCGAGCAGTACTTC.

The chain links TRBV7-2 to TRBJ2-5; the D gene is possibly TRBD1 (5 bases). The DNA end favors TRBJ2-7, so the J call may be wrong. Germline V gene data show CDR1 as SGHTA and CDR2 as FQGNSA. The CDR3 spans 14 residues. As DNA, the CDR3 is TGTGCCAGCAGCTTAGGGGGCCCTTTATACGAGCAGTACTTC. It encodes CASSLGGPLYEQYF.

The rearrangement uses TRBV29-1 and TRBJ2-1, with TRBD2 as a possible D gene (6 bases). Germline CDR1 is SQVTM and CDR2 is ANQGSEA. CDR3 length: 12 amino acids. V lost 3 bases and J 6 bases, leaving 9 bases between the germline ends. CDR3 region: CSVDGTPNEQFF. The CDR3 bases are TGCAGCGTTGACGGGACTCCCAATGAGCAGTTCTTC.